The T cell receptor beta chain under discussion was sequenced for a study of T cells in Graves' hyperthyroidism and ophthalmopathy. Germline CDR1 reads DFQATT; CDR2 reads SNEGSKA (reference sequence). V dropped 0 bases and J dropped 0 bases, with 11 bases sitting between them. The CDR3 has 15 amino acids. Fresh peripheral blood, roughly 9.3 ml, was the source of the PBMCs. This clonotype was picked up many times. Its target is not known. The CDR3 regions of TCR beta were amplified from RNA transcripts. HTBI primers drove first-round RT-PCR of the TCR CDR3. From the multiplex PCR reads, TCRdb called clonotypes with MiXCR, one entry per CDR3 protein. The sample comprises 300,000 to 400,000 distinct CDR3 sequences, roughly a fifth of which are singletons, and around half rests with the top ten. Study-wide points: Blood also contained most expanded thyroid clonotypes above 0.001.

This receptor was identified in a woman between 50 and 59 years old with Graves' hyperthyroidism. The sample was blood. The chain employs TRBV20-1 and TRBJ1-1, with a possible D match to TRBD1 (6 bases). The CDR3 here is CSAREPTGLNTEAFF. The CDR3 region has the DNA TGCAGTGCTAGAGAACCGACAGGCTTGAACACTGAAGCTTTCTTT.